A selection of T cell receptor beta chains follows, all from one sample in a study of cytomegalovirus exposure and HLA in healthy donors. Sequencing was performed with immunoSEQ multiplex PCR; in TCRdb, only in-frame clones are kept and a portion is missing. The sample has just over 80,000 clones, 78% seen once. Sequenced input: PBMCs. These receptors were obtained from a man between 18 and 35 years old in good health and CMV-seropositive. The CDR3 runs from the conserved cysteine through the conserved F or W.

j_call: TRBJ2-1; v_call: TRBV10-2; cdr3_aa: CASSAVAHSNEQFF
j_call: TRBJ2-3; v_call: TRBV6-5; cdr3_aa: CASSYSVRRGTDTQYF
j_call: TRBJ1-3; v_call: TRBV29-1; cdr3_aa: CSVADSSGNTIYF
j_call: TRBJ2-5; v_call: TRBV7-7; cdr3_aa: CASSFMRESLQETQYF
j_call: TRBJ2-3; v_call: TRBV5-1; cdr3_aa: CASSRGTSGSSTDTQYF
j_call: TRBJ2-1; v_call: TRBV7-8; cdr3_aa: CASSLAGGSTKDNEQFF
j_call: TRBJ1-1; v_call: TRBV2; cdr3_aa: CASSYDRGHTEAFF
j_call: TRBJ2-5; v_call: TRBV15; cdr3_aa: CATSGRDREETQYF
j_call: TRBJ2-3; v_call: TRBV7-6; cdr3_aa: CASSPIAGADTQYF
j_call: TRBJ2-2; v_call: TRBV11-2; cdr3_aa: CASSQGLVDTGELFF
j_call: TRBJ2-5; v_call: TRBV18; cdr3_aa: CASSQLAGEETQYF
j_call: TRBJ2-1; v_call: TRBV10-3; cdr3_aa: CAIKPDRGRLGFEQFF
j_call: TRBJ2-2; v_call: TRBV11-2; cdr3_aa: CASSLAGIAGELFF
j_call: TRBJ1-1; v_call: TRBV6-1; cdr3_aa: CASSTDRGITEAFF
j_call: TRBJ1-5; v_call: TRBV28; cdr3_aa: CASKTTNQPQHF
j_call: TRBJ2-2; v_call: TRBV13; cdr3_aa: CASSFAGELFF
j_call: TRBJ1-4; v_call: TRBV7-8; cdr3_aa: CASSRVSGANEKLFF
j_call: TRBJ1-5; v_call: TRBV6-5; cdr3_aa: CATGRRSQPQHF
j_call: TRBJ2-1; v_call: TRBV2; cdr3_aa: CASRWGGGASGSVNHEQFF
j_call: TRBJ1-2; v_call: TRBV25-1; cdr3_aa: CASSGLDRARRNYGYTF
j_call: TRBJ1-2; v_call: TRBV29-1; cdr3_aa: CSATGAGGYTF
j_call: TRBJ1-2; v_call: TRBV2; cdr3_aa: CASSSERQYGYTF
j_call: TRBJ2-5; v_call: TRBV28; cdr3_aa: CATVTRTRGTSGEGRMGTQYF
j_call: TRBJ1-4; v_call: TRBV7-9; cdr3_aa: CASSHKPEKLFF
j_call: TRBJ1-1; v_call: TRBV4-1; cdr3_aa: CASSPFGDLNTEAFF